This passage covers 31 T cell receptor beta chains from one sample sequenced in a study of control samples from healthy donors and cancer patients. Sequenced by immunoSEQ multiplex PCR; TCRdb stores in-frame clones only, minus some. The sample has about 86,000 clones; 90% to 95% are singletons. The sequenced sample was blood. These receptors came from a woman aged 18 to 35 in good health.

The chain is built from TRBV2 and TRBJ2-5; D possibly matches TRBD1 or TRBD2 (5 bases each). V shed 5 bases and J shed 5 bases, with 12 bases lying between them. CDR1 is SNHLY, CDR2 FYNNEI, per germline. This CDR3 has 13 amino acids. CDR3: CASSSGALETQYF. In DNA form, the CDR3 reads TGTGCCAGCAGTTCCGGGGCCCTGGAGACCCAGTACTTC.

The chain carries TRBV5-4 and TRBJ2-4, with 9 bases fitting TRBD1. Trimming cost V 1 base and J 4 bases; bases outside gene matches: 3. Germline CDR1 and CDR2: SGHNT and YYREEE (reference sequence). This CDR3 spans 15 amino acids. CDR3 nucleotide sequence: TGTGCCAGCAGCTTGTTTGGGACAGGGAAAAACATTCAGTACTTC. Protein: CASSLFGTGKNIQYF.

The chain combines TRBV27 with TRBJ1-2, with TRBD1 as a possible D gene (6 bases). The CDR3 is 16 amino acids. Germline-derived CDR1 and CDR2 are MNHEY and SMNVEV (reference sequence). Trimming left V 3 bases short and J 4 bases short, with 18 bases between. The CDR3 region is CASSFGGAAGPYGYTF. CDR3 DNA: TGTGCCAGCAGTTTTGGGGGCGCGGCTGGGCCCTATGGCTACACCTTC.

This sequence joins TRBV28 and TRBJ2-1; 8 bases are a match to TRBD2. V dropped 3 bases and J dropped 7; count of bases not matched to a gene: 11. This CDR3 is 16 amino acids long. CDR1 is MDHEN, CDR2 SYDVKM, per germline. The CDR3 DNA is TGTGCCAGCAGTTTGTCGGGAGGGCTCGGCGTGAATGAGCAGTTCTTC. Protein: CASSLSGGLGVNEQFF. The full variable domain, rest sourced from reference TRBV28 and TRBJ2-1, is DVKVTQSSRYLVKRTGEKVFLECVQDMDHENMFWYRQDPGLGLRLIYFSYDVKMKEKGDIPEGYSVSREKKERFSLILESASTNQTSMYLCASSLSGGLGVNEQFFGPGTRLTVL.

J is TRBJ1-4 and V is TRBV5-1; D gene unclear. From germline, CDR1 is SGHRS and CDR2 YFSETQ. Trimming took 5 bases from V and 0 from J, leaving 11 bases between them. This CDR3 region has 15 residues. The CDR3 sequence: CASSEGPSTNEKLFF. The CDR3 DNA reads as TGCGCCAGCAGTGAAGGACCTTCAACTAATGAAAAACTGTTTTTT.

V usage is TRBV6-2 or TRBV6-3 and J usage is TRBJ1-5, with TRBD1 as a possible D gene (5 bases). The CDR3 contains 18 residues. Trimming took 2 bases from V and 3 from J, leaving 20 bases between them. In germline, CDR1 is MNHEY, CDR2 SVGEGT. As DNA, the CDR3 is TGTGCCAGCAGTTACGTGACCGTTAGACAGTCCCTCAATCAGCCCCAGCATTTT. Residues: CASSYVTVRQSLNQPQHF.

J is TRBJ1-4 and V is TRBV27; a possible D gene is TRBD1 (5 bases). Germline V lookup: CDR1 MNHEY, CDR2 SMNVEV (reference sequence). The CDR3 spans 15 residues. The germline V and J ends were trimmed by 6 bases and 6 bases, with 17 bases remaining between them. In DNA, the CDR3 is TGTGCCAGCAGAAATATGCAGGGTGGCTATGAAAAACTGTTTTTT. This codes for CASRNMQGGYEKLFF.

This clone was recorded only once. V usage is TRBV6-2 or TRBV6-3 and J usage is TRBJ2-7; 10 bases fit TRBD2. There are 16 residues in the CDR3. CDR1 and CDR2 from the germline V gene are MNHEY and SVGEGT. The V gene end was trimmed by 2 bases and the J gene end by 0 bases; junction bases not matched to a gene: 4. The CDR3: CASSYPSGSNSYEQYF. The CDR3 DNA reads TGTGCCAGCAGTTACCCTAGCGGGAGTAACTCCTACGAGCAGTACTTC.

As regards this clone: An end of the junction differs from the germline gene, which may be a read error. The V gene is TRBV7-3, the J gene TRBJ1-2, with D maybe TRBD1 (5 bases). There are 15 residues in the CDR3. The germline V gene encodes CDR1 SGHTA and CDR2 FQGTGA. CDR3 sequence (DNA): TGTGCCAGCAGTTTAAATGGGGCCCCCCGCGGGGGCTACACCTTC. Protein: CASSLNGAPRGGYTF.

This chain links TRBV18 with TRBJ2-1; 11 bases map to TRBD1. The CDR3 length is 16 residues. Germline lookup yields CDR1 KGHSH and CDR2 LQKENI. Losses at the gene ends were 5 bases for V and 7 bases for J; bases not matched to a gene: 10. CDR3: CASSSGQGAPLNEQFF. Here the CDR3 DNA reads TGTGCCAGCTCATCCGGACAGGGGGCCCCACTGAATGAGCAGTTCTTC.

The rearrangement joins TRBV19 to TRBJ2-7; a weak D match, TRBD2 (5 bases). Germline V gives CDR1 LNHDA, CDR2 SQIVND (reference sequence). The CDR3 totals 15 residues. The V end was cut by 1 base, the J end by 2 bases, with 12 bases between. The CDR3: CASSIASLDTYEQYF. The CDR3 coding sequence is TGTGCCAGTAGTATAGCGTCACTAGATACCTACGAGCAGTACTTC. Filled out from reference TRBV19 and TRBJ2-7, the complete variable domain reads DGGITQSPKYLFRKEGQNVTLSCEQNLNHDAMYWYRQDPGQGLRLIYYSQIVNDFQKGDIAEGYSVSREKKESFPLTVTSAQKNPTAFYLCASSIASLDTYEQYFGPGTRLTVT.

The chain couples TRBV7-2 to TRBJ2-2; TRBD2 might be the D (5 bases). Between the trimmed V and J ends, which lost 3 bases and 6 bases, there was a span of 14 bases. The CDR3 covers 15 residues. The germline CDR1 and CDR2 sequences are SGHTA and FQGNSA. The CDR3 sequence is CASSLGEFSAGELFF. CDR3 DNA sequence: TGTGCCAGCAGCTTGGGAGAGTTTTCGGCCGGGGAGCTGTTTTTT.

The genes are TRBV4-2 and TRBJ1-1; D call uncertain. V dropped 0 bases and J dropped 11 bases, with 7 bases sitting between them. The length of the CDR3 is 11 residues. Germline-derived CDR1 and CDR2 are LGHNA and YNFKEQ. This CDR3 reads CASSQDGSAFF. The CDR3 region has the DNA TGTGCCAGCAGCCAAGACGGTTCGGCTTTCTTT.

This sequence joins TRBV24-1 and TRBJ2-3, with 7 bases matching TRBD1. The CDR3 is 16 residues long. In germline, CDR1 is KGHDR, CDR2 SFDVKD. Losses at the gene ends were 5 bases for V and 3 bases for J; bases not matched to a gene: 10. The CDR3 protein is CATSAKNRGATDTQYF. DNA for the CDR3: TGTGCCACCAGTGCAAAGAACAGGGGAGCAACAGATACGCAGTATTTT.

The CDR3 sequence is CATLAGEGNEQFF. DNA for the CDR3: TGTGCCACCTTAGCGGGAGAGGGCAATGAGCAGTTCTTC. V is TRBV10-3 and J is TRBJ2-1; 9 nucleotides line up with TRBD2. The V and J ends lost 10 bases and 6 bases, in that order; junction bases with no gene match: 7. The CDR3 totals 13 residues. Germline V gene sequence: CDR1 ENHRY, CDR2 SYGVKD.

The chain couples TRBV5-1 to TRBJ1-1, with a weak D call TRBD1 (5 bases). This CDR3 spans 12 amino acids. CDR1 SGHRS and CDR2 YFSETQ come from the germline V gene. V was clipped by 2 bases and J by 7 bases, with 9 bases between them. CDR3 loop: CASSFPGHEAFF. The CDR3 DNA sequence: TGCGCCAGCAGCTTTCCGGGGCATGAAGCTTTCTTT.

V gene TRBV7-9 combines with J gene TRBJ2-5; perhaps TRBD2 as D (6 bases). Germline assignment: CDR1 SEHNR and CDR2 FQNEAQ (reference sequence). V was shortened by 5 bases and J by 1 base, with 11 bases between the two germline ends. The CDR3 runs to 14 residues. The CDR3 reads CASSQMRGQETQYF. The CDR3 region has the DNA TGTGCCAGCAGCCAAATGCGGGGCCAAGAGACCCAGTACTTC.

For the CDR3, the DNA is TGTGCCACCAGTGGAGGCACGGGGGTTGGGCTCTATGGCTACACCTTC. Translating it yields CATSGGTGVGLYGYTF. The chain is built from TRBV24-1 and TRBJ1-2; the D gene is possibly TRBD1 (5 bases). Trimming took 5 bases from V and 4 from J, leaving 19 bases between them. Germline loops: CDR1 KGHDR, CDR2 SFDVKD. The CDR3 is 16 residues long.

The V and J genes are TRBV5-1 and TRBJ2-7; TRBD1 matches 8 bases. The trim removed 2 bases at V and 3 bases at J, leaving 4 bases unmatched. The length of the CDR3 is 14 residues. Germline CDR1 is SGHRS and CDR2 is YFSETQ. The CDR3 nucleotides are TGCGCCAGCAGCTTAGGACAGGGAGGCTACGAGCAGTACTTC. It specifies CASSLGQGGYEQYF.

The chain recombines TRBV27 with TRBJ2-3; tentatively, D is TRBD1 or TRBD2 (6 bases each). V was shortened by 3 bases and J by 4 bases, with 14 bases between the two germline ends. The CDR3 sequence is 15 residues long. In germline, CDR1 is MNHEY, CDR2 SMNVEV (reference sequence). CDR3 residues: CASSLLGGRSDTQYF. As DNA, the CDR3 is TGTGCCAGCAGTTTGCTTGGGGGGCGGTCAGATACGCAGTATTTT.

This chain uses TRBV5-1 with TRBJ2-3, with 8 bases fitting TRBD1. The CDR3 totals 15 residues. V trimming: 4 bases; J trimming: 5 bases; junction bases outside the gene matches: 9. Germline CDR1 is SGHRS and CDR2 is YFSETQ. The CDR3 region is CASSPGTGIEDTQYF. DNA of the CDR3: TGCGCCAGCAGCCCCGGGACAGGTATTGAAGATACGCAGTATTTT.

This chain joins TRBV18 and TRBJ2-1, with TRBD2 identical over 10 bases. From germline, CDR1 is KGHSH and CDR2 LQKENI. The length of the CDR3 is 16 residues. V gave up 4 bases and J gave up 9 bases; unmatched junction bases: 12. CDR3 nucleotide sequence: TGTGCCAGCTCACAGGCTAGCGGGAGACTTACCGGTGAGCAGTTCTTC. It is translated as CASSQASGRLTGEQFF.

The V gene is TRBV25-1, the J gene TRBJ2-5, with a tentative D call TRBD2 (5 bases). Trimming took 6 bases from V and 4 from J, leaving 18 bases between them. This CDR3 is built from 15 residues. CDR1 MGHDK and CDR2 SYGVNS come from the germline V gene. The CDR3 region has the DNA TGTGCCAGCAGCGCGGTCCATAGCGTACGAGAGACCCAGTACTTC. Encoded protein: CASSAVHSVRETQYF.

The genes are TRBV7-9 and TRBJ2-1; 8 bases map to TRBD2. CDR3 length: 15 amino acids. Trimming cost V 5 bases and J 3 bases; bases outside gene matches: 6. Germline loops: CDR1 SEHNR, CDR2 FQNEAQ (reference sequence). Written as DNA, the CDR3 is TGTGCCAGCAGCCAGAGTAGCGGGATCTACAATGAGCAGTTCTTC. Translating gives CASSQSSGIYNEQFF.

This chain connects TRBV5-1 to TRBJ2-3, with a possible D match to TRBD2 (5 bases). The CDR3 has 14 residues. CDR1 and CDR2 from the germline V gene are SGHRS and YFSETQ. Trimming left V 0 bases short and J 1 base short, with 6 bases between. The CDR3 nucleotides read TGCGCCAGCAGCTTGGTGCGGGGCACAGATACGCAGTATTTT. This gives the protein CASSLVRGTDTQYF.

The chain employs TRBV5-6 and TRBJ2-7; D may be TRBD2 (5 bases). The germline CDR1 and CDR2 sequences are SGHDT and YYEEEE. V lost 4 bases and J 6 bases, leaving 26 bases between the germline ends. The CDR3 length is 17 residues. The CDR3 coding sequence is TGTGCCAGCAGCCTGTCTCCCCCTGGGAGATCCCCCTTCGAGCAGTACTTC. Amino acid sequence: CASSLSPPGRSPFEQYF.

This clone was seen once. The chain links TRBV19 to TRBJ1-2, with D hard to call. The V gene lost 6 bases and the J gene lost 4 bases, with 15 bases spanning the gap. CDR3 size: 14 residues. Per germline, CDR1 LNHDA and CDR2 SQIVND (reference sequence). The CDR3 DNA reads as TGTGCCAGTAGATCCGTCCAGCTTGGCTATGGCTACACCTTC. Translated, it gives CASRSVQLGYGYTF.

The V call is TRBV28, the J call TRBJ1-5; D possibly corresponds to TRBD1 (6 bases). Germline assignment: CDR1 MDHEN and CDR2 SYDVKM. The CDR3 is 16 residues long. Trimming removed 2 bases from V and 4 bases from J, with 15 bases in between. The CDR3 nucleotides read TGTGCCAGCAGTTTACAGGGGCGGGGGGCAAATCAGCCCCAGCATTTT. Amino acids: CASSLQGRGANQPQHF.

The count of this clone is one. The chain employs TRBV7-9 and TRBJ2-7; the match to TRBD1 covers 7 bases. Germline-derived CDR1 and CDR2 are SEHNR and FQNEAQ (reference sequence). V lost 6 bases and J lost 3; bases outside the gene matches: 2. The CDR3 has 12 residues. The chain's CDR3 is CASRTGNYEQYF. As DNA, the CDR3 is TGTGCCAGCAGGACAGGGAACTACGAGCAGTACTTC. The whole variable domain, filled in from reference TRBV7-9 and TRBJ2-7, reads DTGVSQNPRHKITKRGQNVTFRCDPISEHNRLYWYRQTLGQGPEFLTYFQNEAQLEKSRLLSDRFSAERPKGSFSTLEIQRTEQGDSAMYLCASRTGNYEQYFGPGTRLTVT.

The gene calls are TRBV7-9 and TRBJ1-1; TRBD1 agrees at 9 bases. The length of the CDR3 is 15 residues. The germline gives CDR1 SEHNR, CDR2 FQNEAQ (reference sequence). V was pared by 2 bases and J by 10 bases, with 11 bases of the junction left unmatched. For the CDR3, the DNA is TGTGCCAGCAGCTTAATACAGGGGGCTCATTGGGGAGCTTTCTTT. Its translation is CASSLIQGAHWGAFF.

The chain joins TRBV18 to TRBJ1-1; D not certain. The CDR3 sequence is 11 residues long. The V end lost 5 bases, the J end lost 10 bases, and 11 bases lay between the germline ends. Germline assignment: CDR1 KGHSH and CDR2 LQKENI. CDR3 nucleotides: TGTGCCAGCTCAGGATACAGACTAGCTTTCTTT. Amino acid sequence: CASSGYRLAFF.